The 27 T cell receptor beta chains below were found in one sample sequenced in a study of T cells in Graves' hyperthyroidism and ophthalmopathy. Researchers amplified the TCR beta CDR3 regions from RNA transcripts. TCR CDR3 underwent first-round RT-PCR with the HTBI primer set. From the multiplex PCR reads, TCRdb called clonotypes with MiXCR, one entry per CDR3 protein. The sample has over 300,000 distinct CDR3 sequences; 12% to 15% are singletons. The sequencing sample was made of blood. The receptors were sampled from a woman aged 40 to 55 with Graves' ophthalmopathy.

This clonotype was observed at least ten times. The rearrangement joins TRBV6-1 to TRBJ1-4, with a possible D match to TRBD1 (5 bases). Germline values: CDR1 MNHNS, CDR2 SASEGT. The CDR3 sequence is 16 residues long. Trimming cost V 1 base and J 3 bases, with 12 bases left between them. CDR3 sequence reads: CASSEVSGTPNEKLFF. CDR3 DNA: TGTGCCAGCAGTGAAGTATCCGGGACTCCTAATGAAAAACTGTTTTTT.

The rearrangement joins TRBV9 to TRBJ1-1, with 8 bases aligning to TRBD1. V shed 0 bases, J shed 3 bases, and the junction held 10 bases outside the gene matches. The CDR3 is made up of 17 amino acids. Germline CDR1 is SGDLS and CDR2 is YYNGEE. The CDR3 sequence: CASSVALRTGSDTEAFF. In DNA, the CDR3 is TGTGCCAGCAGCGTAGCTCTCCGGACAGGGAGCGACACTGAAGCTTTCTTT.

Only a few counts were recorded for this clonotype. The chain couples TRBV29-1 to TRBJ2-2; maybe TRBD1 (5 bases). V gave up 6 bases and J gave up 9 bases, with 11 bases separating them. The CDR3 is made up of 11 amino acids. Germline V lookup: CDR1 SQVTM, CDR2 ANQGSEA. Here the CDR3 DNA reads TGCAGCGTCGACCTGGACAGGGAGCTGTTTTTT. Translating it yields CSVDLDRELFF.

This clonotype was observed many times. The chain uses TRBV7-8 and TRBJ1-1, with D perhaps matching TRBD1 (6 bases). CDR1 is SGHVS and CDR2 is FQNEAQ in the germline V gene. The CDR3 contains 14 residues. The ends were cut back, 4 bases at V and 3 bases at J, with 12 bases in the middle. CDR3: CASSSPGQDTEAFF. CDR3 DNA: TGTGCCAGCAGCTCTCCGGGACAAGACACTGAAGCTTTCTTT. The full variable domain, its missing parts supplied by reference TRBV7-8 and TRBJ1-1, is GAGVSQSPRYKVAKRGQDVALRCDPISGHVSLFWYQQALGQGPEFLTYFQNEAQLDKSGLPSDRFFAERPEGSVSTLKIQRTQQEDSAVYLCASSSPGQDTEAFFGQGTRLTVV.

This clonotype was counted only a few times. J is TRBJ2-1 and V is TRBV3-1; D is unresolved. V was clipped by 0 bases and J by 5 bases, with 8 bases between them. In germline, CDR1 is LGHDT, CDR2 YNNKEL (reference sequence). The CDR3 runs 14 residues. The chain's CDR3 is CASSQDRRHNEQFF. The CDR3 nucleotides read TGTGCCAGCAGCCAAGATCGGAGACACAATGAGCAGTTCTTC.

This clonotype has ten or more counts. V is TRBV6-1 and J is TRBJ2-1; 9 nucleotides match TRBD1. Germline V lookup: CDR1 MNHNS, CDR2 SASEGT. The CDR3 is 14 amino acids. With V trimmed by 6 bases and J by 6 bases, 6 bases remained unmatched. The CDR3 protein is CASRLTGGGNEQFF. The CDR3 DNA reads as TGTGCCAGCAGACTGACAGGGGGAGGCAATGAGCAGTTCTTC.

In this sample, this clonotype turned up many times. The chain links TRBV20-1 to TRBJ1-1; TRBD1 might be the D (6 bases). Germline values: CDR1 DFQATT, CDR2 SNEGSKA (reference sequence). CDR3 length: 12 residues. The V end was cut by 7 bases, the J end by 3 bases, with 12 bases between. CDR3 residues: CSVSQGHTEAFF. CDR3 sequence (DNA): TGCAGTGTCTCACAGGGCCACACTGAAGCTTTCTTT.

The sample holds many counts of this clonotype. The CDR3 spells CSATAGGPGETQYF. Here the CDR3 DNA reads TGCAGTGCTACAGCCGGGGGGCCCGGAGAGACCCAGTACTTC. J is TRBJ2-5 and V is TRBV20-1, with D maybe TRBD2 (7 bases). The V gene lost 4 bases and the J gene lost 4 bases, with 16 bases spanning the gap. Germline V CDR1 and CDR2: DFQATT, SNEGSKA (reference sequence). This CDR3 spans 14 amino acids.

This clonotype was seen many times. The chain employs TRBV3-1 and TRBJ2-7; D call uncertain. V was cut by 1 base and J by 3 bases, with 10 bases left in between. CDR1 is LGHDT, CDR2 YNNKEL, per germline (reference sequence). The CDR3 loop spans 14 amino acids. CDR3 loop: CASSQGQYLYEQYF. In nucleotides, the CDR3 is TGTGCCAGCAGCCAAGGCCAGTACCTCTACGAGCAGTACTTC.

As concerns this clonotype: Just one base apart from a much larger clone, this may be a read error. In DNA, the CDR3 is TGTGCCAGCAGTTACCGCACAATAGCGGTGCGTTACGAGCAGTACTTC. Amino acid sequence: CASSYRTIAVRYEQYF. The chain employs TRBV6-9 and TRBJ2-7, with D possibly TRBD2 on 6 matching bases. The V gene's germline CDR1 is MNHGY and CDR2 SVAAGI. This CDR3 is 16 amino acids long. V lost 3 bases to trimming and J lost 4 bases, with 19 bases between them.

This clonotype was detected only a few times. V usage is TRBV5-4 and J usage is TRBJ1-2; D gene ambiguous. This CDR3 contains 16 residues. V lost 0 bases and J 4 bases, leaving 16 bases between the germline ends. Looked up from germline, CDR1 is SGHNT and CDR2 is YYREEE (reference sequence). In DNA form, the CDR3 reads TGTGCCAGCAGCTTGGCCGCTGGTATGATGATCTATGGCTACACCTTC. Translated: CASSLAAGMMIYGYTF.

In nucleotides, the CDR3 is TGCAGTGCCCGCCCCCTAGACGGGACAGGGAGGAGTCTGGCTTTCTTT. This codes for CSARPLDGTGRSLAFF. The chain uses TRBV20-1 and TRBJ1-1; 9 nucleotides align to TRBD1. This CDR3 spans 16 amino acids. Germline V gene lookup returns CDR1 DFQATT and CDR2 SNEGSKA (reference sequence). J was trimmed by 11 bases and V by 6 bases; bases with no gene match: 22.

This clonotype was seen ten or more times. The J gene is TRBJ1-2, the V gene TRBV28; possibly TRBD1 for D (5 bases). Germline values: CDR1 MDHEN, CDR2 SYDVKM. CDR3 size: 12 residues. V lost 3 bases to trimming and J lost 6 bases, with 8 bases between them. The CDR3, as DNA: TGTGCCAGCAGTTTTGGGGGGAATGGCTACACCTTC. Residues: CASSFGGNGYTF.

This clonotype was seen just once. This chain links TRBV29-1 with TRBJ1-1; D might be TRBD1 (5 bases). Germline V gives CDR1 SQVTM, CDR2 ANQGSEA. Trimming pared 4 bases from V and 6 bases from J, leaving 9 bases between. This CDR3 comprises 11 residues. CDR3 loop: CSVGGGAEAFF. The CDR3 DNA sequence: TGCAGCGTTGGCGGGGGAGCTGAAGCTTTCTTT.

This clonotype was detected only once. This may be a read error: a much more frequent sequence differs by one nucleotide. This chain uses TRBV28 with TRBJ2-4, with 7 bases identical to TRBD2. Germline lookup yields CDR1 MDHEN and CDR2 SYDVKM. CDR3 size: 16 residues. V lost 8 bases and J lost 3; bases outside the gene matches: 13. The CDR3 nucleotides are TGTGCCAGCGGCGAAAGCGGGATAGGGGTCAAAAACATTCAGTACTTC. Translation gives CASGESGIGVKNIQYF.

This clonotype has ten or more counts. The rearrangement joins TRBV2 to TRBJ1-2; 9 bases fit TRBD1. This CDR3 has 13 amino acids. Germline CDR1 and CDR2: SNHLY and FYNNEI. The V and J ends lost 6 bases and 7 bases, in that order; junction bases with no gene match: 6. CDR3 in DNA: TGTGCCAGCAGCACCGGGACAGGGTTTGGCTACACCTTC. Amino acids: CASSTGTGFGYTF.

V and J are TRBV10-2 and TRBJ2-4; D remains ambiguous. This CDR3 spans 13 amino acids. Germline assignment: CDR1 WSHSY and CDR2 SAAADI. Trimming took 3 bases from V and 0 from J, leaving 3 bases between them. CDR3 sequence (DNA): TGCGCCAGCAGTGAAGTAGCCAAAAACATTCAGTACTTC. Amino acids: CASSEVAKNIQYF.

This clonotype was detected many times. The genes are TRBV28 and TRBJ2-7; D may be TRBD2 (7 bases). Germline V gene lookup returns CDR1 MDHEN and CDR2 SYDVKM. The V and J ends lost 5 bases and 0 bases respectively, with 29 bases between them. This CDR3 region has 20 residues. CDR3 sequence reads: CASSPWGGRNREGSSYEQYF. CDR3 coding DNA: TGTGCCAGCAGTCCCTGGGGGGGCCGTAACAGGGAAGGGAGCTCCTACGAGCAGTACTTC. Full variable domain (missing parts from reference TRBV28 and TRBJ2-7): DVKVTQSSRYLVKRTGEKVFLECVQDMDHENMFWYRQDPGLGLRLIYFSYDVKMKEKGDIPEGYSVSREKKERFSLILESASTNQTSMYLCASSPWGGRNREGSSYEQYFGPGTRLTVT.

CDR3 sequence (DNA): TGTGCCAGCAGAGTAACTAGCGGGGTACCGGATACGCAGTATTTT. Protein: CASRVTSGVPDTQYF. The chain combines TRBV2 with TRBJ2-3, with TRBD2 matching over 10 bases. Per germline, CDR1 SNHLY and CDR2 FYNNEI. Unmatched junction bases numbered 9, after V lost 6 bases and J lost 6 bases. The CDR3 totals 15 residues.

The chain has TRBV18 and TRBJ2-2; TRBD1 aligns across 7 bases. After removal of 4 bases from V and 1 base from J, the junction contained 6 bases not matched to a gene. From germline, CDR1 is KGHSH and CDR2 LQKENI. The CDR3 runs to 16 residues. CDR3 sequence reads: CASSLARQGNTGELFF. The CDR3 DNA sequence: TGTGCCAGCTCACTTGCCAGACAGGGGAACACCGGGGAGCTGTTTTTT.

This clonotype was seen a few times. The rearrangement uses TRBV5-5 and TRBJ1-2; D unresolved. The germline CDR1 and CDR2 sequences are SGHKS and YYEKEE (reference sequence). This CDR3 is built from 15 residues. The germline V and J ends were trimmed by 0 bases and 3 bases, with 12 bases remaining between them. The DNA for the CDR3 is TGTGCCAGCAGCTTGGGTTGGGGTTCCGACTATGGCTACACCTTC. This translates into CASSLGWGSDYGYTF.

This clonotype was recorded at least ten times. The genes are TRBV25-1 and TRBJ1-2, with a tentative D call TRBD1 (5 bases). Deletions cut 3 bases from V and 4 bases from J, with 18 bases between. This CDR3 is built from 16 residues. Per germline, CDR1 MGHDK and CDR2 SYGVNS. The CDR3 DNA reads as TGTGCCAGCAGTGATCTTGGGGCCCAGGGAGGCTATGGCTACACCTTC. Amino acid sequence: CASSDLGAQGGYGYTF.

In this sample, this clonotype turned up many times. The J gene is TRBJ1-6, the V gene TRBV20-1; no definite D call. There are 13 residues in the CDR3. V lost 4 bases and J lost 8, with 12 bases in between. From germline, CDR1 is DFQATT and CDR2 SNEGSKA (reference sequence). CDR3 nucleotide sequence: TGCAGTGCTAAAGGTGATTCGTATTCACCCCTCCACTTT. It yields the protein CSAKGDSYSPLHF.

The rearrangement uses TRBV20-1 and TRBJ2-7, with TRBD1 identical over 8 bases. There are 15 residues in the CDR3. The germline gives CDR1 DFQATT, CDR2 SNEGSKA (reference sequence). V lost 5 bases to trimming and J lost 3 bases; unmatched junction nucleotides: 12. The CDR3: CSAGTGSRVVYEQYF. CDR3 sequence (DNA): TGCAGTGCTGGGACAGGCAGCAGGGTGGTCTACGAGCAGTACTTC.

Ten or more counts support this clonotype. CDR3 DNA: TGTGCCAGCAGTCTAGGACTACCGCATCGGTTGGCAGATACGCAGTATTTT. It translates to CASSLGLPHRLADTQYF. The chain uses TRBV6-1 and TRBJ2-3, with D perhaps TRBD2 (6 bases). The V gene lost 5 bases and the J gene lost 4 bases, with 22 bases spanning the gap. This CDR3 comprises 17 residues. The germline gives CDR1 MNHNS, CDR2 SASEGT.

The chain links TRBV6-4 to TRBJ2-1, with D tentatively TRBD1 (6 bases). The CDR3 sequence is 18 residues long. Trimming left V 2 bases short and J 6 bases short, with 23 bases between. The germline CDR1 and CDR2 sequences are MRHNA and SNTAGT. CDR3 DNA: TGTGCCAGCAGTGACCCTGAAGGGGGTCAGGAGGCCACCAATGAGCAGTTCTTC. The encoded protein is CASSDPEGGQEATNEQFF.

This clonotype has just one count. This chain joins TRBV3-1 and TRBJ2-2; no definite D call. Germline-derived CDR1 and CDR2 are LGHDT and YNNKEL (reference sequence). V was trimmed by 0 bases and J by 6 bases, leaving 14 bases between them. This CDR3 has 16 residues. The CDR3 DNA is TGTGCCAGCAGCCAAGACTACCCCCCGCCCCCCGGGGAGCTGTTTTTT. Amino acid sequence: CASSQDYPPPPGELFF.